This TCR beta chain was captured by sequencing in a study of prognosis after radiotherapy for stage I lung cancer. Among the patients, all were node-negative on CT and PET/CT, and none had received prior chemotherapy or radiotherapy or had other malignancies. Two separate time points each saw a draw of 4.5 to 7.5 milliliters of peripheral blood. The authors amplified TCR beta CDR3 from genomic DNA using two-round multiplex PCR. Round-one PCR had primers specific to each TRBV and TRBJ gene. TCRdb re-analysed the multiplex PCR reads in MiXCR, keeping a single row per CDR3 protein. Here the sample spans about 18,000 distinct CDR3 sequences, roughly 26% being singletons. As to this clonotype: A much larger clone lies one base from this, so it may be a read error.

The CDR3 length is 16 residues. In germline, CDR1 is KGHSH, CDR2 LQKENI. Sequenced material: PBMCs, taken before or after stereotactic body radiation therapy (not recorded which). The rearrangement links TRBV18 to TRBJ2-5, with D possibly being TRBD1 (7 bases). The TCR sequence derives from a donor aged 50 or older with non-small cell lung cancer. The CDR3 DNA follows: TGTGCCGGCTCCTTAAACGGCGGGACAGCACAAGAGACCCAGTACTTC. Amino acids: CAGSLNGGTAQETQYF.